This TCR beta chain was sequenced in a study of shared clonotypes between healthy human individuals. V lost 5 bases, J lost 6 bases, and 8 bases stayed unmatched. The CDR3 extends over 15 amino acids. Per germline, CDR1 MNHEY and CDR2 SMNVEV (reference sequence). As defined, naive CD8 cells were CD45RO-negative and positively selected for CCR7, with terminally differentiated effector memory CD45RA+ cells excluded. Only in-frame clones appear in the TCRdb table, and some are missing; sequencing was by immunoSEQ multiplex PCR. The table lists 2 million to 2.5 million clones, over 85% of them singletons, with 0.9% to 1.3% in the top ten.

This chain connects TRBV27 to TRBJ1-5; the match to TRBD1 covers 9 bases. This receptor was identified in a man between 18 and 35 years old in good health. Input material: naive CD8+ T cells sorted from blood. The CDR3 DNA reads TGTGCCAGCAGTCCGGGACAGGGCTGGTCTCAGCCCCAGCATTTT. Translated: CASSPGQGWSQPQHF.